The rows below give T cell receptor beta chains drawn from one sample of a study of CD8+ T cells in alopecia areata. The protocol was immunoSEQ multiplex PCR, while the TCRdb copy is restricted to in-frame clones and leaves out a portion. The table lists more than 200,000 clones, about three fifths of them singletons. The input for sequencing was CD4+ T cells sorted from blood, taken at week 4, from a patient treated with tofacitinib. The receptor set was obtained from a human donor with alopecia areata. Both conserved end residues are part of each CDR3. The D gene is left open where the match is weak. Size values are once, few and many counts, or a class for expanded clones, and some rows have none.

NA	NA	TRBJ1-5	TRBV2	TGTGCCAGCATGGGGGATGCAGGGGTCAGCAATCAGCCCCAGCATTTT	CASMGDAGVSNQPQHF
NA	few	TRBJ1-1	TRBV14	TGTGCCAGCAGCCCTCCGGGGCGCGGGACTGAAGCTTTCTTT	CASSPPGRGTEAFF
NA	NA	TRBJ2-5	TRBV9	TGTGCCAGCAGCGTGCCGGGAAAGAGAGAGACCCAGTACTTC	CASSVPGKRETQYF
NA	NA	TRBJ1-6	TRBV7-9	TGTGCCAGCAGCTTAGGAGGCGTCGATTCACCCCTCCACTTT	CASSLGGVDSPLHF
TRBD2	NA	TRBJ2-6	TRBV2	TGTGCCAGCAGCGGGACTAGCGGGGGTACCGGGGCCAACGTCCTGACTTTC	CASSGTSGGTGANVLTF
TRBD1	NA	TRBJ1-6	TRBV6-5	TGTGCCAGCAGTTACGGGACAGGGGGTTCACCCCTCCACTTT	CASSYGTGGSPLHF
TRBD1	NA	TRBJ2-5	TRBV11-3	TGTGCCAGCAGCGTGCCGGGACAGGGTCCCCAAGAGACCCAGTACTTC	CASSVPGQGPQETQYF
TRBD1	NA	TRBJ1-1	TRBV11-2	TGTGCCAGCAGCTGGGACAGGGGATCCACTGAAGCTTTCTTT	CASSWDRGSTEAFF
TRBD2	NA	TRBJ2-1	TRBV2	TGTGCCAGCAGTACCCTTTGGCGGGGGGGCTCCTACAATGAGCAGTTCTTC	CASSTLWRGGSYNEQFF
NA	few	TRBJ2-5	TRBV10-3	TGTGCCTCCAGGGGGGACAGCCAAGAGACCCAGTACTTC	CASRGDSQETQYF
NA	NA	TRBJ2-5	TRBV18	TGTGCCAGCTCACCACCGGGAGTTGTTGGGACCCAGTACTTC	CASSPPGVVGTQYF
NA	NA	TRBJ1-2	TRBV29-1	TGCAGCGTTGAATACGGCTACACCTTC	CSVEYGYTF
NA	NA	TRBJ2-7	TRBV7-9	TGTGCCAGCAGCACTGGCCGGGACTCAGCTTGGCAGTACTTC	CASSTGRDSAWQYF
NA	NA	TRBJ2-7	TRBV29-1	TGCAGCGCTAGATCCTCCTACGAGCAGTACTTC	CSARSSYEQYF
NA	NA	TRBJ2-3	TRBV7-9	TGTGCCAGCAGCTTTGAGGGGGTCGATACGCAGTATTTT	CASSFEGVDTQYF
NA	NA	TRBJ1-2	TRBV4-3	TGCGCCAGCAGCCCAGATAACTATGGCTACACCTTC	CASSPDNYGYTF
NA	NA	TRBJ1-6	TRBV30	TGTGCCTGGAGTCTTCAGTATGGTTCACCCCTCCACTTT	CAWSLQYGSPLHF
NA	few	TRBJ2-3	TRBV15	TGTGCCACCAGCAGAGATTTGTTAGGGGCAGATACGCAGTATTTT	CATSRDLLGADTQYF
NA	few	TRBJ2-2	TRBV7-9	TGTGCCAGCAGCCCCCCCGCGAACACCGGGGAGCTGTTTTTT	CASSPPANTGELFF
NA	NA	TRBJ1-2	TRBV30	TGTGCCTGGAGACTCGCTACTAACTATGGCTACACCTTC	CAWRLATNYGYTF
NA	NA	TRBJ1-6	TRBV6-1	TGTGCCAGCAGCCAAGCGGGGAACGGGTCACCCCTCCACTTT	CASSQAGNGSPLHF
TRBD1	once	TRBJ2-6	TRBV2	TGTGCCAGCTCCTCGGGACAGGCATTATCTGGGGCCAACGTCCTGACTTTC	CASSSGQALSGANVLTF
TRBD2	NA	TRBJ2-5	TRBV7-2	TGTGCCAGCAGCTTAGGACCCCCTCGAACTAGCGGGCCCCTGGAGACCCAGTACTTC	CASSLGPPRTSGPLETQYF
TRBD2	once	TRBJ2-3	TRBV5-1	TGCGCCAGCAGCTTGGGGACTAGCGAGGACACAGATACGCAGTATTTT	CASSLGTSEDTDTQYF
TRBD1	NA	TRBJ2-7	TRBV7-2	TGTGCCAGCAGCTTAGGGGGACAGGGTAAACACGAGCAGTACTTC	CASSLGGQGKHEQYF
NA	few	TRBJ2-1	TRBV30	TGTGCCTGGAGATTCTACAATGAGCAGTTCTTC	CAWRFYNEQFF
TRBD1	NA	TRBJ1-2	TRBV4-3	TGCGCCAGCAGCCAGGGACAGGAGTTCTATGGCTACACCTTC	CASSQGQEFYGYTF
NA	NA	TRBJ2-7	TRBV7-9	TGTGCCAGCAGCTTAGAAGCAGGGTTCAGCTCCTACGAGCAGTACTTC	CASSLEAGFSSYEQYF
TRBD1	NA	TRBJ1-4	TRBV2	TGTGCCAGCAGTGGGGACAGGGGGAGAGAAAAACTGTTTTTT	CASSGDRGREKLFF
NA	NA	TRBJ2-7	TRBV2	TGTGCCAGCAGGCCCAGGTTCTACGAGCAGTACTTC	CASRPRFYEQYF
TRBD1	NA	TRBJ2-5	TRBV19	TGTGCCAGTAGTACCCAGGGACAGAGCCAAGAGACCCAGTACTTC	CASSTQGQSQETQYF
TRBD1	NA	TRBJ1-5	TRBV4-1	TGCGCCAGCAGCCAGGGGACAGAGAATCAGCCCCAGCATTTT	CASSQGTENQPQHF
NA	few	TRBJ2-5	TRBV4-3	TGCGCCAGCAGCCCCGGACATCCTGGGGAGACCCAGTACTTC	CASSPGHPGETQYF
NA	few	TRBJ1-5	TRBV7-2	TGTGCCAGCAGCTTAGATAGCAATCAGCCCCAGCATTTT	CASSLDSNQPQHF
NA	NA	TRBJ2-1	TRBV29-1	TGCAGCGTTGCATCAAGGCAACAGGGAGGTGGTTACAATGAGCAGTTCTTC	CSVASRQQGGGYNEQFF
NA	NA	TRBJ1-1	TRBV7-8	TGTGCCAGCAGCCTACGAGCAGCCCACGATGGAGCTTTCTTT	CASSLRAAHDGAFF
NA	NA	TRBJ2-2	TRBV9	TGTGCCAGCAGCGTTAGCGGTTATAACACCGGGGAGCTGTTTTTT	CASSVSGYNTGELFF
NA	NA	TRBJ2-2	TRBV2	TGTGCCAGCGGGGAGCTGGGGCTGGGCACCGGGGAGCTGTTTTTT	CASGELGLGTGELFF
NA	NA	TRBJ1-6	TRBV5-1	TGCGCCAGCAGCTTGGTTGGCAGGGATGTTTCACCCCTCCACTTT	CASSLVGRDVSPLHF
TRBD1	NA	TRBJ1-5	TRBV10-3	TGTGCCACTTCCCGGGACAGGGGCCCCAATCAGCCCCAGCATTTT	CATSRDRGPNQPQHF
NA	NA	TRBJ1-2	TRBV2	TGTGCCAGCAGCGAAACTATGAGGTCCACCTTC	CASSETMRSTF
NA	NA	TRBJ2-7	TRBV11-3	TGTGCCAGCAGCCCACCCCTAGCAGGGAGCCACGAGCAGTACTTC	CASSPPLAGSHEQYF
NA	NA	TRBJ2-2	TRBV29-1	TGCAGCGTTGCTCCGAACACCGGGGAGCTGTTTTTT	CSVAPNTGELFF
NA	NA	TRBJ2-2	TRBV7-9	TGTGCCAGCAGCCGGGACATTACCGGGGAGCTGTTTTTT	CASSRDITGELFF
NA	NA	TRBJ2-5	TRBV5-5	TGTGCCAGCAGCTTGTTAGGGCCAGAGACCCAGTACTTC	CASSLLGPETQYF
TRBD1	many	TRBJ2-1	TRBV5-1	TGCGCCAGCAGCACGGGACAGGGAGCAAATGAGCAGTTCTTC	CASSTGQGANEQFF